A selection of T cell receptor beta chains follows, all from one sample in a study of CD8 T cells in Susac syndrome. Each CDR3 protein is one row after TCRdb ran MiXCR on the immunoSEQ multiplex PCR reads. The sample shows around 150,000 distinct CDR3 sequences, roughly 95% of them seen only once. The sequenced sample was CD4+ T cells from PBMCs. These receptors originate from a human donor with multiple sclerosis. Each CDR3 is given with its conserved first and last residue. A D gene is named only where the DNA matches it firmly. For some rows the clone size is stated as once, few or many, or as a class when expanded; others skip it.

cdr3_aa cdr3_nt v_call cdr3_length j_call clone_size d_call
CASSRGPSGAFF TGTGCCAGCAGCCGAGGGCCCTCGGGGGCTTTCTTT TRBV25-1 12 TRBJ1-1 once -
CSLIPSREGSTDTQYF TGCAGCCTGATACCCTCCAGGGAAGGGAGCACAGATACGCAGTATTTT TRBV29-1 16 TRBJ2-3 - -
CSSLTAGGTEAFF TGCAGCTCGTTGACAGCGGGGGGCACTGAAGCTTTCTTT TRBV29-1 13 TRBJ1-1 - -
CSAPTGVRQPQHF TGCAGTGCTCCGACAGGGGTGCGGCAGCCCCAGCATTTT TRBV20-1 13 TRBJ1-5 - TRBD1
CASSAPPIFGGGKREYEQYF TGTGCCAGCAGCGCCCCACCCATTTTCGGGGGTGGAAAGCGGGAGTACGAGCAGTACTTC TRBV3-1 20 TRBJ2-7 - TRBD2
CAWTGSDTQYF TGTGCCTGGACAGGGTCAGATACGCAGTATTTT TRBV30 11 TRBJ2-3 - -
CASSTGLKTDTQYF TGTGCCAGCAGCACGGGACTAAAAACAGATACGCAGTATTTT TRBV7-3 14 TRBJ2-3 - TRBD2
CASSAGKNGYTF TGTGCCAGCAGCGCCGGGAAAAATGGCTACACCTTC TRBV5-6 12 TRBJ1-2 - -
CSVGGGYTQYF TGCAGCGTTGGTGGGGGATATACGCAGTATTTT TRBV29-1 11 TRBJ2-3 - -
CASSPPYEQYF TGTGCCAGCAGCCCCCCCTACGAGCAGTACTTC TRBV6-2/TRBV6-3 11 TRBJ2-7 - -
CSAPDRAYTDTQYF TGCAGTGCTCCTGACAGGGCCTACACAGATACGCAGTATTTT TRBV20-1 14 TRBJ2-3 - TRBD1
CAWSAQGGTEAFF TGTGCCTGGAGTGCACAGGGGGGCACTGAAGCTTTCTTT TRBV30 13 TRBJ1-1 - TRBD1
CSVGGQGAGGPSYDEQFF TGCAGCGTTGGGGGACAGGGAGCGGGAGGGCCTTCGTACGATGAGCAGTTCTTC TRBV29-1 18 TRBJ2-1 - -
CASSLAAGAYYNEQFF TGTGCCAGCAGTTTAGCGGCGGGGGCATACTACAATGAGCAGTTCTTC TRBV12-3/TRBV12-4 16 TRBJ2-1 - -
CAISDLTDSYEQYF TGTGCCATCAGTGACTTGACCGATTCCTACGAGCAGTACTTC TRBV10-3 14 TRBJ2-7 - -
CASSPARQGPEQYF TGTGCCAGCAGTCCCGCCCGACAGGGGCCCGAGCAGTACTTC TRBV27 14 TRBJ2-7 once TRBD1
CSVDSGSVGNTIYF TGCAGCGTTGACTCGGGGAGCGTCGGAAACACCATATATTTT TRBV29-1 14 TRBJ1-3 - -
CASSLAGPLNSPLHF TGTGCCAGCAGTTTAGCAGGGCCTCTTAATTCACCCCTCCACTTT TRBV12-3/TRBV12-4 15 TRBJ1-6 once -
CASSLIQGPLDTQYF TGTGCCAGCAGCCTTATACAGGGGCCCTTGGATACGCAGTATTTT TRBV5-6 15 TRBJ2-3 - TRBD1
CASSQDVRGRWETQYF TGCGCCAGCAGCCAAGATGTAAGGGGGCGGTGGGAGACCCAGTACTTC TRBV4-3 16 TRBJ2-5 - TRBD1
CASSDRLAGRSTQYF TGTGCCAGCAGTGACCGACTAGCGGGAAGATCTACGCAGTATTTT TRBV2 15 TRBJ2-3 - TRBD2
CASALAGSTDTQYF TGTGCCAGCGCCCTTGCGGGGAGCACAGATACGCAGTATTTT TRBV28 14 TRBJ2-3 - -
CSANQAGYYGYTF TGCAGTGCTAACCAGGCGGGATACTATGGCTACACCTTC TRBV20-1 13 TRBJ1-2 once -
CASSPGLGGEQFF TGTGCCAGCAGTCCGGGACTAGGGGGTGAGCAGTTCTTC TRBV12-3/TRBV12-4 13 TRBJ2-1 - TRBD2
CASSLWQGNTEAFF TGTGCCAGCAGTTTGTGGCAGGGGAACACTGAAGCTTTCTTT TRBV12-3/TRBV12-4 14 TRBJ1-1 - -
CASSLAGEGLYGYTF TGCGCCAGCAGCTTGGCCGGAGAGGGTCTCTATGGCTACACCTTC TRBV5-1 15 TRBJ1-2 once -
CSGRTSGSYEQYF TGCAGCGGAAGGACTAGCGGCTCCTACGAGCAGTACTTC TRBV29-1 13 TRBJ2-7 - TRBD2